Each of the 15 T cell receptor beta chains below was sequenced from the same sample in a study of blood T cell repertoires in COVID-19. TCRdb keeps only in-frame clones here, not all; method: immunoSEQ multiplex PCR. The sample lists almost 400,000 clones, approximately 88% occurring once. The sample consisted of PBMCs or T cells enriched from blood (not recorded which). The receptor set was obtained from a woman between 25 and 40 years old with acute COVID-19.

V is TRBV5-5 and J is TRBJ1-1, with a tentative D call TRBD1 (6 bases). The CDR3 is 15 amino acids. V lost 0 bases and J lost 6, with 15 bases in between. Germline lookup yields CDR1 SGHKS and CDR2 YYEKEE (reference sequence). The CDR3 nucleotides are TGTGCCAGCAGCTTGGGGGCAGGGGTAAAGGCTGAAGCTTTCTTT. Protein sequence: CASSLGAGVKAEAFF.

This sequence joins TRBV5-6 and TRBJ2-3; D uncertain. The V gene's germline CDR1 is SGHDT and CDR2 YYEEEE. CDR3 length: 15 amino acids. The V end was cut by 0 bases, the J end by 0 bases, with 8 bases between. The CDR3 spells CASSLVTHSTDTQYF. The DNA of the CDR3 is TGTGCCAGCAGCTTGGTTACTCATAGCACAGATACGCAGTATTTT.

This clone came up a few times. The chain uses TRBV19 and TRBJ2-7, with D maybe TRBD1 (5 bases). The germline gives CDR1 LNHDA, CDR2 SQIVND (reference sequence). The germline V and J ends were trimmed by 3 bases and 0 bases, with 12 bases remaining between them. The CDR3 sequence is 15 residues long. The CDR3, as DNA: TGTGCCAGTAGTATCATAGGGCAGGGCTCCTACGAGCAGTACTTC. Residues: CASSIIGQGSYEQYF.

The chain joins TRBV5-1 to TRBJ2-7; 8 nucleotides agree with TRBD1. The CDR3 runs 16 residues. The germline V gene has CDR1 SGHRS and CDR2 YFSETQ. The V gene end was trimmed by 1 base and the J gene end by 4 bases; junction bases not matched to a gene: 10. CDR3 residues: CASSLTGQGGVYEQYF. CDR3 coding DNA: TGCGCCAGCAGCTTGACCGGACAGGGCGGTGTGTACGAGCAGTACTTC.

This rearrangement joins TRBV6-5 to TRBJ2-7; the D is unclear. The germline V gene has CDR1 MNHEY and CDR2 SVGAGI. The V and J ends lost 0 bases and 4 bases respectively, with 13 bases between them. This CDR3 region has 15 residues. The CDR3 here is CASSYSETHAYEQYF. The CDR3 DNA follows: TGTGCCAGCAGTTACTCTGAGACTCACGCTTACGAGCAGTACTTC.

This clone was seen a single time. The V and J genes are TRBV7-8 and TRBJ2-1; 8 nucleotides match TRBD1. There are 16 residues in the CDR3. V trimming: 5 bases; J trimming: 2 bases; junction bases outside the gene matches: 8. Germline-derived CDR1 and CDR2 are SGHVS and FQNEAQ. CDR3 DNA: TGTGCCAGCAGCCCCCCCCCAGGGGGCACCTACAATGAGCAGTTCTTC. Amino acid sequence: CASSPPPGGTYNEQFF. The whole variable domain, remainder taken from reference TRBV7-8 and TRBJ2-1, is GAGVSQSPRYKVAKRGQDVALRCDPISGHVSLFWYQQALGQGPEFLTYFQNEAQLDKSGLPSDRFFAERPEGSVSTLKIQRTQQEDSAVYLCASSPPPGGTYNEQFFGPGTRLTVL.

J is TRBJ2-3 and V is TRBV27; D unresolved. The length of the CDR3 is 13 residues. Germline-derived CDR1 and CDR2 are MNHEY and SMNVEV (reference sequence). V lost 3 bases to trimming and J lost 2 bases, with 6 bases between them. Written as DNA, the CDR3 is TGTGCCAGCAGTTTCCTATTCACAGATACGCAGTATTTT. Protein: CASSFLFTDTQYF.

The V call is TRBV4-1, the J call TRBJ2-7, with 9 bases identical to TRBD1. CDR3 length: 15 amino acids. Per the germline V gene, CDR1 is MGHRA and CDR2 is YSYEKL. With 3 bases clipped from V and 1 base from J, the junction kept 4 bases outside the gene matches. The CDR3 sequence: CASSQAGTGSYEQYF. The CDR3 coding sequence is TGCGCCAGCAGCCAGGCTGGGACAGGGTCCTACGAGCAGTACTTC.

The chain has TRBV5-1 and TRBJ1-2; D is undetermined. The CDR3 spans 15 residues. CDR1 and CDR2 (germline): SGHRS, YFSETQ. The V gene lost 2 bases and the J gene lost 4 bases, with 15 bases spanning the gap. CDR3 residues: CASSFLSVAGYGYTF. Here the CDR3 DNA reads TGCGCCAGCAGCTTCTTATCGGTCGCAGGCTATGGCTACACCTTC.

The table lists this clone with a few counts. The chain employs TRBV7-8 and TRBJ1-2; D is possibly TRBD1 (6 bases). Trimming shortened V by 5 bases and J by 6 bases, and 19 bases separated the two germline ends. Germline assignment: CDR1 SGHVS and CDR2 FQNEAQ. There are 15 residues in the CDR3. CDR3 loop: CASSPYAGASDGYTF. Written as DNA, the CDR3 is TGTGCCAGCAGCCCCTACGCAGGGGCGAGCGATGGCTACACCTTC.

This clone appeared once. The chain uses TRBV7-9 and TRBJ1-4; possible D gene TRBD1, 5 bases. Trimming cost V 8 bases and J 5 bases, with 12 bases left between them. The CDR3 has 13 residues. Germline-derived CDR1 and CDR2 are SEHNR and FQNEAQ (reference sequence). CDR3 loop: CASLGRGNEKLFF. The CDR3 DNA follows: TGTGCCAGCCTGGGAAGGGGAAATGAAAAACTGTTTTTT.

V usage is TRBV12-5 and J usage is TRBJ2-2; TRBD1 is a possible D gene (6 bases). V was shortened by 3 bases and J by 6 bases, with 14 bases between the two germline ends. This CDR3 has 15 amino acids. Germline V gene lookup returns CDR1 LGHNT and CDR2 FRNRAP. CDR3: CASGLNDRKSGELFF. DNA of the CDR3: TGTGCTAGTGGTTTAAACGACAGGAAATCCGGGGAGCTGTTTTTT. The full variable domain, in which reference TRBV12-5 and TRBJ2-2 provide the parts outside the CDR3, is DARVTQTPRHKVTEMGQEVTMRCQPILGHNTVFWYRQTMMQGLELLAYFRNRAPLDDSGMPKDRFSAEMPDATLATLKIQPSEPRDSAVYFCASGLNDRKSGELFFGEGSRLTVL.

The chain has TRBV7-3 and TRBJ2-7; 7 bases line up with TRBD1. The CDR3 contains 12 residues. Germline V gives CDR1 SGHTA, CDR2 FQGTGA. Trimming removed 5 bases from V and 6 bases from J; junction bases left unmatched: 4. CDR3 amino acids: CASSPAGGEQYF. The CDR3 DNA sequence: TGTGCCAGCAGCCCCGCAGGGGGCGAGCAGTACTTC.

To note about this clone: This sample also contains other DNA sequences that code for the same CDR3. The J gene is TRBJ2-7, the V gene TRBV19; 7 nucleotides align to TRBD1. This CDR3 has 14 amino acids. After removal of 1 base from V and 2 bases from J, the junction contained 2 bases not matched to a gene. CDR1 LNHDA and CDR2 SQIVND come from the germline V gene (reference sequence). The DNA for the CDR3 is TGTGCCAGTAGTATAGGACAGGGAGCCTACGAGCAGTACTTC. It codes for CASSIGQGAYEQYF.

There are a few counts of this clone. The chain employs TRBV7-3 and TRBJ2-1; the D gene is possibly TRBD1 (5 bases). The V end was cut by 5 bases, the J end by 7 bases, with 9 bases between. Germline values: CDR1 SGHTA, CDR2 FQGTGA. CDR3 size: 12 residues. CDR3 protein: CASSASGNEQFF. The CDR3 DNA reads TGTGCCAGCAGCGCGTCAGGGAATGAGCAGTTCTTC.